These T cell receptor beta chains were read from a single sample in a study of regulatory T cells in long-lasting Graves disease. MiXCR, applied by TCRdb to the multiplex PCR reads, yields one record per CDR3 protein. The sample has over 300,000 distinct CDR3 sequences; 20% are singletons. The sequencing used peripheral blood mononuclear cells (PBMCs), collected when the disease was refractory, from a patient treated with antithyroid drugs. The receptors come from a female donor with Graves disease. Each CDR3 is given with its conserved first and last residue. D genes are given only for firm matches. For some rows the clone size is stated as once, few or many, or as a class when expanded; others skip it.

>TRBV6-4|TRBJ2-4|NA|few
CASSDSMAGRAKNIQYF
TGTGCCAGCAGTGACTCTATGGCAGGCCGAGCCAAAAACATTCAGTACTTC
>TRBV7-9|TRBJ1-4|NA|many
CASSLAGREPTNEKLFF
TGTGCCAGCAGCTTAGCGGGCAGGGAGCCGACTAATGAAAAACTGTTTTTT
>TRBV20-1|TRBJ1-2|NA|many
CSAGAGGYTF
TGCAGTGCTGGGGCGGGGGGCTACACCTTC
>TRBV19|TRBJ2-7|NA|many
CASSMRQGGDEQYF
TGTGCCAGTAGTATGAGACAGGGAGGGGACGAGCAGTACTTC
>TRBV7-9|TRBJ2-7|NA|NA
CASSPRTHYEQYF
TGTGCCAGCAGCCCCCGGACACACTACGAGCAGTACTTC
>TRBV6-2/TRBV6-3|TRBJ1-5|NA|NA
CASRGLGSQPQHF
TGTGCCAGCCGGGGACTTGGAAGTCAGCCCCAGCATTTT
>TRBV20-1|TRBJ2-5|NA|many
CSARGERREERRETQYF
TGCAGTGCTAGAGGGGAAAGGAGGGAGGAGCGAAGAGAGACCCAGTACTTC
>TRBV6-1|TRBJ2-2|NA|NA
CASSTRRANTGELFF
TGTGCCAGCAGTACCCGGAGGGCAAACACCGGGGAGCTGTTTTTT
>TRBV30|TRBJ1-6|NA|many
CACRGAYNSPLHF
TGTGCCTGTCGAGGGGCCTATAATTCACCCCTCCACTTT
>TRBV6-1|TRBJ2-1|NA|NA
CASSQNNEQFF
TGTGCCAGCAGCCAAAACAATGAGCAGTTCTTC
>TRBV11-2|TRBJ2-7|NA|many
CASSLRVRDYEQYF
TGTGCCAGCAGCTTAAGGGTTCGGGACTACGAGCAGTACTTC
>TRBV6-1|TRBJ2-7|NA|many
CASRWMFGSYEQYF
TGTGCCAGCAGGTGGATGTTTGGATCCTACGAGCAGTACTTC
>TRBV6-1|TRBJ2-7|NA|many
CASGGQGTGYEQYF
TGTGCCAGCGGCGGTCAGGGAACAGGCTACGAGCAGTACTTC
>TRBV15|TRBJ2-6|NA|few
CATSNRRQEYPTLTF
TGTGCCACCAGCAACCGGCGACAAGAGTATCCAACTCTGACTTTC
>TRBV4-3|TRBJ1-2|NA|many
CASSQDSGYTF
TGTGCCAGCAGCCAAGATAGCGGCTACACCTTC
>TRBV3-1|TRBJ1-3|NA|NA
CASSPQTGGVSGNTIYF
TGTGCCAGCAGCCCCCAGACCGGGGGGGTCTCTGGAAACACCATATATTTT
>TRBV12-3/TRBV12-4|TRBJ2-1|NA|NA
CASRERASYNEQFF
TGTGCCAGCAGGGAGAGGGCCTCCTACAATGAGCAGTTCTTC
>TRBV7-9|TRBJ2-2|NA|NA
CASSLAPGELFF
TGTGCCAGCAGCTTAGCGCCCGGGGAGCTGTTTTTT
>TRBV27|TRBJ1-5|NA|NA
CASSTGGWNQPQHF
TGTGCCAGCAGTACGGGTGGATGGAATCAGCCCCAGCATTTT
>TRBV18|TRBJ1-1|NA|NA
CASSPGRGGNTEAFF
TGTGCCAGCTCACCAGGCAGGGGCGGGAACACTGAAGCTTTCTTT
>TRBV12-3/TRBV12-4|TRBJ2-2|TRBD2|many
CASSLAQILAGDMDTGELFF
TGTGCCAGCAGTTTAGCGCAGATACTAGCGGGAGATATGGACACCGGGGAGCTGTTTTTT
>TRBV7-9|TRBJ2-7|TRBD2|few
CASSTSTSGNIYEQYF
TGTGCCAGCAGCACCTCGACTAGCGGGAATATCTACGAGCAGTACTTC
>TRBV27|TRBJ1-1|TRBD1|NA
CASGFAGGNTEAFF
TGTGCCAGCGGGTTTGCAGGGGGGAACACTGAAGCTTTCTTT
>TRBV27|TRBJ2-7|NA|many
CASSAYPTGRHSYEQYF
TGTGCCAGCAGTGCCTATCCAACAGGAAGACACTCCTACGAGCAGTACTTC
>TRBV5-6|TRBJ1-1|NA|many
CASSLPGHGMNTEAFF
TGTGCCAGCAGCTTACCGGGACACGGAATGAACACTGAAGCTTTCTTT
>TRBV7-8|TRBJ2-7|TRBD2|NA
CASSSVAGGSYEQYF
TGTGCCAGCAGCTCCGTTGCGGGAGGTTCCTACGAGCAGTACTTC
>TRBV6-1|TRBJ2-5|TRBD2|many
CASRRNLADTRETQYF
TGTGCCAGCAGGCGGAACCTAGCGGATACAAGAGAAACCCAGTACTTC
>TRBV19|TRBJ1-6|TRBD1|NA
CASSPTGVGNSPLHF
TGTGCCAGTAGCCCAACAGGGGTCGGTAATTCACCCCTCCACTTT
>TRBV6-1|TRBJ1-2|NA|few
CASRPKEGGYYGYTF
TGTGCCAGCAGACCAAAGGAAGGGGGGTACTATGGCTACACCTTC
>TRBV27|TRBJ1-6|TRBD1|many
CASSFGQGANSPLHF
TGTGCCAGCAGTTTTGGGCAGGGGGCAAATTCACCCCTCCACTTT
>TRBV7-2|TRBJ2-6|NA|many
CASSLVGGTAGANVLTF
TGTGCCAGCAGCTTAGTCGGGGGTACGGCTGGGGCCAACGTCCTGACTTTC
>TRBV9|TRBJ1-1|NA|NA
CASSVGTGSTAEAFF
TGTGCCAGCAGCGTAGGCACAGGATCGACGGCTGAAGCTTTCTTT
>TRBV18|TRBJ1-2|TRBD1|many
CASSPGQGTYGYTF
TGTGCCAGCTCACCAGGACAGGGGACTTATGGCTACACCTTC
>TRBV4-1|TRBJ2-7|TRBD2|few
CASSQPSGETYEQYF
TGCGCCAGCAGCCAACCAAGCGGGGAAACCTACGAGCAGTACTTC
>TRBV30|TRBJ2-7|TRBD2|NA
CAWSVRTSGLYEQYF
TGTGCCTGGAGTGTCAGGACTAGCGGGCTCTACGAGCAGTACTTC
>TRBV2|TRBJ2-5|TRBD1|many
CASRQGAWETQYF
TGTGCCAGCAGACAGGGGGCATGGGAGACCCAGTACTTC
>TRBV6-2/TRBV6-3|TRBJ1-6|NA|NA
CASTPSSTSLNSPLHF
TGTGCCAGCACCCCTTCATCGACATCCCTGAATTCACCCCTCCACTTT
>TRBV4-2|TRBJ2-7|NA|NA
CASSLQPSGNTPLYEQYF
TGTGCCAGCAGCCTCCAACCCTCAGGGAACACCCCCCTCTACGAGCAGTACTTC
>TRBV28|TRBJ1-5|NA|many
CASSFGGFDQPQHF
TGTGCCAGCAGTTTCGGGGGTTTTGATCAGCCCCAGCATTTT
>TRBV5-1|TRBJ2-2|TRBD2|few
CASSPFTSGRAGELFF
TGCGCCAGCAGTCCCTTTACTAGCGGGAGGGCCGGGGAGCTGTTTTTT
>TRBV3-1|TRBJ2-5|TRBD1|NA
CASSQTGGQETQYF
TGTGCCAGCAGCCAGACAGGGGGGCAAGAGACCCAGTACTTC
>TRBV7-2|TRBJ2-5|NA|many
CASSLDYMQTQYF
TGTGCCAGCAGCTTAGACTACATGCAGACCCAGTACTTC
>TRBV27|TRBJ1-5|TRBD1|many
CASSPTGQAYYSNQPQHF
TGTGCCAGCAGTCCTACGGGACAGGCCTATTATAGCAATCAGCCCCAGCATTTT
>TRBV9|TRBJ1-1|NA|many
CASSVVVQMNTEAFF
TGTGCCAGCAGCGTAGTGGTACAGATGAACACTGAAGCTTTCTTT
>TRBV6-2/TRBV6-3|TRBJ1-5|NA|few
CAAGDGQPQHF
TGTGCAGCGGGGGACGGGCAGCCCCAGCATTTT
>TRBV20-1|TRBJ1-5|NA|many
CSARGLGQPQHF
TGCAGTGCTAGGGGTCTGGGTCAGCCCCAGCATTTT
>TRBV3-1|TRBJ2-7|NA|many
CASSRTDYEQYF
TGTGCCAGCAGCCGGACCGACTACGAGCAGTACTTC
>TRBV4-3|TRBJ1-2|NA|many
CASSQDPMGQGVRGYTF
TGCGCCAGCAGCCAAGATCCTATGGGGCAGGGAGTCCGCGGCTACACCTTC
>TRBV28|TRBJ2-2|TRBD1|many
CASSLFFRDRGELFF
TGTGCCAGCAGTTTGTTTTTCCGGGACAGGGGGGAGCTGTTTTTT
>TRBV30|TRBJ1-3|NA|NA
CAWERGNGNTIYF
TGTGCCTGGGAAAGGGGAAACGGAAACACCATATATTTT
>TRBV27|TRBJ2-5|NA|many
CASSFMSSIPYQETQYF
TGTGCCAGCAGTTTTATGTCGAGCATACCGTACCAAGAGACCCAGTACTTC
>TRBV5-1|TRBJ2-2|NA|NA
CASSTTTGQINTGELFF
TGCGCCAGCAGCACCACTACAGGGCAGATCAACACCGGGGAGCTGTTTTTT
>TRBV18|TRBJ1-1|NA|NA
CASSPQKMNTEAFF
TGTGCCAGCTCACCACAGAAGATGAACACTGAAGCTTTCTTT